The 5 T cell receptor beta chains below come from one sample, sequenced in a study of regulatory T cells in long-lasting Graves disease. Time point specified: newly diagnosed GD, antithyroid drugs for less than 3 months. The TCR library was made from RNA extracted from PBMCs. Building the TCR beta libraries relied on iRepertoire HTBI primers, and CDR3 regions underwent Arm-PCR. From the multiplex PCR reads, TCRdb called clonotypes with MiXCR, one entry per CDR3 protein. The repertoire holds about 430,000 distinct CDR3 sequences, with 15% as singletons. This sample also appeared in a second study, on T cells in Graves' hyperthyroidism and ophthalmopathy.

Material: peripheral blood mononuclear cells (PBMCs), obtained at new diagnosis, from a patient treated with antithyroid drugs. All receptors derive from a woman aged 35 to 49 with Graves disease.

This clonotype was recorded many times. This rearrangement joins TRBV19 to TRBJ1-2; D remains ambiguous. Per the germline V gene, CDR1 is LNHDA and CDR2 is SQIVND (reference sequence). This CDR3 contains 15 residues. The germline V and J ends were trimmed by 4 bases and 1 base, with 13 bases remaining between them. CDR3 sequence reads: CASSRNAGFNYGYTF. The CDR3 nucleotides read TGTGCCAGTAGTAGGAACGCCGGGTTTAACTATGGCTACACCTTC.

This clonotype has a handful of counts. This chain joins TRBV7-8 and TRBJ2-7; TRBD2 matches at 7 bases. J gave up 11 bases and V 4 bases, and 14 bases lay outside the gene matches. The CDR3 loop spans 14 amino acids. Germline V CDR1 and CDR2: SGHVS, FQNEAQ. CDR3 in amino acids: CASSSPRDYGLKYF. The CDR3 region has the DNA TGTGCCAGCAGCTCCCCGCGGGACTACGGGTTAAAGTACTTC.

The chain recombines TRBV15 with TRBJ2-1; 10 nucleotides agree with TRBD2. Trimming removed 5 bases from V and 1 base from J; junction bases left unmatched: 8. Germline-derived CDR1 and CDR2 are LNHNV and YYDKDF (reference sequence). This CDR3 is 17 amino acids long. The CDR3 is CATSPDKREGSYNEQFF. The CDR3 coding sequence is TGTGCCACCAGCCCCGATAAGCGGGAGGGTTCCTACAATGAGCAGTTCTTC.

The V gene is TRBV30, the J gene TRBJ1-2; D remains unclear. The CDR3 sequence is 11 residues long. The V end lost 4 bases, the J end lost 7 bases, and 10 bases lay between the germline ends. Looked up from germline, CDR1 is GTSNPN and CDR2 is SVGIG (reference sequence). CDR3 coding DNA: TGTGCCTGGACCGAGGGCCCTGGCTACACCTTC. It specifies CAWTEGPGYTF. Full variable domain (remainder filled in from reference TRBV30 and TRBJ1-2): SQTIHQWPATLVQPVGSPLSLECTVEGTSNPNLYWYRQAAGRGLQLLFYSVGIGQISSEVPQNLSASRPQDRQFILSSKKLLLSDSGFYLCAWTEGPGYTFGSGTRLTVV.

A single count supports this clonotype. One end of the junction varies from germline; a read error may be responsible. This chain links TRBV5-1 with TRBJ2-5, with D perhaps matching TRBD1 (5 bases). This CDR3 has 14 amino acids. CDR1 is SGHRS, CDR2 YFSETQ, per germline. The CDR3 protein is CASSPRQHQETQCF. Written as DNA, the CDR3 is TGCGCCAGCAGCCCCCGACAGCACCAAGAGACCCAGTGCTTC.